The TCR beta chain under discussion was sequenced for a study of vaccination effects on CD4 cells after COVID-19. Expansion of antigen-specific CD4+ T cells with viral peptide pools was carried out by the ViraFEST assay before sequencing. Investigators separated out CD4+ T cells once around eleven days of culture had passed. In regard to this clone: Its target is unknown.

Study outcomes and limitations: Marked clonal contraction of infection- and vaccine-induced clones was seen late after vaccination.

Produced via immunoSEQ multiplex PCR; TCRdb's table is partial and in-frame only. This table has some 79,000 clones, 70% to 75% appearing once. The CDR3 runs 15 residues. V shed 5 bases and J shed 0 bases, with 13 bases lying between them. Germline assignment: CDR1 KGHSH and CDR2 LQKENI. This chain uses TRBV18 with TRBJ1-1, with TRBD1 as a possible D gene (6 bases). The sequencing used CD4+ T cells from PBMCs cultured with HCoV-229E spike peptides, collected before COVID-19 vaccination. The receptor was derived from a human donor who received a COVID-19 vaccine. CDR3 amino acids: CASSMDSKMNTEAFF. CDR3 bases: TGTGCCAGCTCAATGGACAGTAAGATGAACACTGAAGCTTTCTTT.